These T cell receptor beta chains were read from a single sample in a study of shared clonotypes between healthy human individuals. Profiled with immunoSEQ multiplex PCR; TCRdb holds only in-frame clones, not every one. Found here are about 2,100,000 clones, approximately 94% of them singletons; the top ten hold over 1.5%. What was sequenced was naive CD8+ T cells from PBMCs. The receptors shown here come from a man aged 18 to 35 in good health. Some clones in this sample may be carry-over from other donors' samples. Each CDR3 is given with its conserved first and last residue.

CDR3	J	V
CASSPRGGRYEQYF	TRBJ2-7	TRBV19
CASSQGTGLAAAYEQYF	TRBJ2-7	TRBV4-3
CASSPTDTEAFF	TRBJ1-1	TRBV18
CASSQDPGGIYEQYF	TRBJ2-7	TRBV4-2
CASSPLASQGVHGYTF	TRBJ1-2	TRBV28
CASIGGNDEQFF	TRBJ2-1	TRBV2
CASSPLGALASYEQYF	TRBJ2-7	TRBV27
CSVWTGLSYNEQFF	TRBJ2-1	TRBV29-1
CASSYSRGANEQFF	TRBJ2-1	TRBV6-5
CASSWGTLDDQETQYF	TRBJ2-5	TRBV13
CASRTPGTTQYF	TRBJ2-3	TRBV27
CASSVQVTTGAFF	TRBJ1-1	TRBV11-1
CASSYLHGGNTDTQYF	TRBJ2-3	TRBV6-6
CASSWSSTYEQYF	TRBJ2-7	TRBV27
CASSIKGGSRNTIYF	TRBJ1-3	TRBV19
CASSPRGAGEAFF	TRBJ1-1	TRBV27
CASRGTVYSNQPQHF	TRBJ1-5	TRBV27
CAISGLEYGYTF	TRBJ1-2	TRBV10-3
CASSPAPTEAFF	TRBJ1-1	TRBV28
CASSFGTGVFEQYF	TRBJ2-7	TRBV27